Below, 5 T cell receptor beta chains from the same sample are listed, as sequenced in a study of blood T cell repertoires in COVID-19. This table comes from immunoSEQ multiplex PCR, and its TCRdb copy is limited to in-frame clones, with some not included. This table has 180,000 or so clones, 81% appearing once. What was sequenced was peripheral blood. All receptors derive from a middle-aged woman with COVID-19, enrolled during active disease.

This sequence joins TRBV5-5 and TRBJ1-3; D possibly corresponds to TRBD1 (5 bases). CDR3 length: 14 amino acids. Germline lookup yields CDR1 SGHKS and CDR2 YYEKEE (reference sequence). The V end was cut by 4 bases, the J end by 2 bases, with 10 bases between. Written as DNA, the CDR3 is TGTGCCAGCAGCCAGGGAATCACTGGAAACACCATATATTTT. The encoded protein is CASSQGITGNTIYF.

This chain joins TRBV14 and TRBJ2-1; D possibly corresponds to TRBD2 (6 bases). This CDR3 spans 15 amino acids. Germline CDR1 and CDR2: SGHDN and FVKESK. Trimming shortened V by 3 bases and J by 6 bases, and 15 bases separated the two germline ends. The CDR3 DNA is TGTGCCAGCAGCCAGCAAATGCCTAGCGTCAATGAGCAGTTCTTC. It translates to CASSQQMPSVNEQFF.

To note about this clone: At the DNA level, this CDR3 is encoded by other sequences in the same sample as well. This rearrangement joins TRBV9 to TRBJ2-5; D is perhaps TRBD2 (6 bases). Looked up from germline, CDR1 is SGDLS and CDR2 is YYNGEE. The CDR3 is 14 amino acids. Trimming removed 3 bases from V and 2 bases from J, with 11 bases in between. The CDR3 bases are TGTGCCAGCAGCGCGGGCGGGGCTCAAGAGACCCAGTACTTC. This codes for CASSAGGAQETQYF.

The chain has TRBV30 and TRBJ2-4, with D possibly matching TRBD2 (7 bases). V gave up 2 bases and J gave up 7 bases, with 18 bases separating them. CDR1 and CDR2 from the germline V gene are GTSNPN and SVGIG (reference sequence). CDR3 size: 15 residues. CDR3 residues: CAWSNTGRGLNIQYF. CDR3 sequence (DNA): TGTGCCTGGAGTAACACAGGGCGGGGGTTGAACATTCAGTACTTC.

This clone has more than one count but fewer than ten. V and J are TRBV2 and TRBJ2-3; D remains ambiguous. V was shortened by 9 bases and J by 2 bases, with 12 bases between the two germline ends. CDR3 length: 13 residues. Looked up from germline, CDR1 is SNHLY and CDR2 is FYNNEI. In DNA form, the CDR3 reads TGTGCCAGAGATAGCAGTGACACAGATACGCAGTATTTT. It translates to CARDSSDTDTQYF.